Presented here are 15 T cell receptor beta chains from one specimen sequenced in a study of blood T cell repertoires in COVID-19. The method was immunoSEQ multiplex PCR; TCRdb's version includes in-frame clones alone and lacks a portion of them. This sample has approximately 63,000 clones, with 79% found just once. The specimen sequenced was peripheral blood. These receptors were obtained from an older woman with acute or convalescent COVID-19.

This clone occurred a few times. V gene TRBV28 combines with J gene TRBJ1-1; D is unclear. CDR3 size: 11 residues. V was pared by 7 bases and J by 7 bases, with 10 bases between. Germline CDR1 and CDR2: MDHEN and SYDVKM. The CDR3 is CASTGRYEAFF. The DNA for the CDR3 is TGTGCCAGCACTGGGCGCTATGAAGCTTTCTTT.

The CDR3 here is CASSREGTSGYNEQFF. The CDR3 DNA sequence: TGTGCCAGCAGCCGAGAGGGGACTAGCGGCTACAATGAGCAGTTCTTC. This chain uses TRBV4-2 with TRBJ2-1; 11 bases map to TRBD2. In germline, CDR1 is LGHNA, CDR2 YNFKEQ. This CDR3 region has 16 residues. Trimming took 4 bases from V and 3 from J; bases not matched to a gene: 5.

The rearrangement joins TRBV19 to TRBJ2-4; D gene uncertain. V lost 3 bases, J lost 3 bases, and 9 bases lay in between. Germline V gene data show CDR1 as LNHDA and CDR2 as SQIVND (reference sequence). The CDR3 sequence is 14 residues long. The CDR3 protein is CASSMTYGKNIQYF. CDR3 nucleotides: TGTGCCAGTAGTATGACTTACGGCAAAAACATTCAGTACTTC.

The CDR3 DNA sequence: TGTGCCAGCAGCTCGACGATACTAGCAGATACGCAGTATTTT. Its protein product is CASSSTILADTQYF. The chain joins TRBV5-5 to TRBJ2-3; a possible D gene is TRBD2 (5 bases). V gave up 3 bases and J gave up 4 bases, with 12 bases separating them. Germline V gene data show CDR1 as SGHKS and CDR2 as YYEKEE (reference sequence). The CDR3 length is 14 residues.

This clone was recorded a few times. CDR3 residues: CASSNLRTGAGGYTF. CDR3 DNA sequence: TGTGCCAGCAGTAACCTAAGGACAGGGGCGGGAGGCTACACCTTC. J is TRBJ1-2 and V is TRBV6-5; 9 bases are shared with TRBD1. This CDR3 contains 15 residues. Trimming took 5 bases from V and 8 from J; bases not matched to a gene: 12. Per germline, CDR1 MNHEY and CDR2 SVGAGI.

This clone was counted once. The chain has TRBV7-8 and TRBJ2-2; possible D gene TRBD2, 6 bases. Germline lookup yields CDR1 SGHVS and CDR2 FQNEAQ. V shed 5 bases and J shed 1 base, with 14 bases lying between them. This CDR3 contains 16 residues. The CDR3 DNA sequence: TGTGCCAGCAGCGACTCCCGGGACTGGAACACCGGGGAGCTGTTTTTT. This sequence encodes CASSDSRDWNTGELFF.

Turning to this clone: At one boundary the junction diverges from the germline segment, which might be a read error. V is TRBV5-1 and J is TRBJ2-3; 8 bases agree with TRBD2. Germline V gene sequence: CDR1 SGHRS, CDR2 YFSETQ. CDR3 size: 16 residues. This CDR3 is CASRLERGGPTDTQYF. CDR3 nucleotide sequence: TGCGCCAGCAGATTGGAACGGGGGGGACCCACAGATACGCAGTATTTT.

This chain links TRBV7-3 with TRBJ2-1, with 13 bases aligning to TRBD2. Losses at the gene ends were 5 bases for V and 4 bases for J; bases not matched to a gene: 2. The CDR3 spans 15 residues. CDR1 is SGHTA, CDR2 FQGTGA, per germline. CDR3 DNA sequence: TGTGCCAGCAGCCAGGGACTAGCGGGATACAATGAGCAGTTCTTC. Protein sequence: CASSQGLAGYNEQFF.

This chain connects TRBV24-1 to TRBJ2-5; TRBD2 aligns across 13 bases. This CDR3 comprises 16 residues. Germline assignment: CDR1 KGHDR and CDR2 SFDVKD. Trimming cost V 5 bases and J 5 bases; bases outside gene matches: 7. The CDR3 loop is CATSVTSGGPGETQYF. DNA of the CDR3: TGTGCCACCAGTGTGACTAGCGGGGGGCCGGGGGAGACCCAGTACTTC.

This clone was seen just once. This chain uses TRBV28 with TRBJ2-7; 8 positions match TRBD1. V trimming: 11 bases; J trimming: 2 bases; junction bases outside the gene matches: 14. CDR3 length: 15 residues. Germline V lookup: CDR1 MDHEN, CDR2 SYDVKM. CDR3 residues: CAGKTTGGRTYEQYF. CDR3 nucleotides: TGTGCCGGCAAAACCACAGGGGGTCGGACCTACGAGCAGTACTTC.

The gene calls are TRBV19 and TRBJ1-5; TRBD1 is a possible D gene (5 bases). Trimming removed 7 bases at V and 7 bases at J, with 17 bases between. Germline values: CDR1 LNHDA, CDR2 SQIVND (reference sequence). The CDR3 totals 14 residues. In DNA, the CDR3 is TGTGCCAGTATGGGGGAGGCAGGGCGACAGCCCCAGCATTTT. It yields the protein CASMGEAGRQPQHF.

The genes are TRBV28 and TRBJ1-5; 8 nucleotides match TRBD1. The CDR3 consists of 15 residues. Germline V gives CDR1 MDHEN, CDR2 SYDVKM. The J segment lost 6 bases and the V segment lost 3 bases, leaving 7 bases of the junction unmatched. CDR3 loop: CASSFRQGAIQPQHF. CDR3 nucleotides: TGTGCCAGCAGTTTTAGGCAGGGGGCTATTCAGCCCCAGCATTTT.

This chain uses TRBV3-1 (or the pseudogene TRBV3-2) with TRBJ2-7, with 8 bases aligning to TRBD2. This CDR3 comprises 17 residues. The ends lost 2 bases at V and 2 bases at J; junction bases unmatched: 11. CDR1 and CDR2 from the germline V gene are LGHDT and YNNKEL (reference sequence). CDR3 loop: CASSQPMGGGIPYEQYF. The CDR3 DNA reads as TGTGCCAGCAGCCAACCCATGGGCGGGGGGATCCCCTACGAGCAGTACTTC.

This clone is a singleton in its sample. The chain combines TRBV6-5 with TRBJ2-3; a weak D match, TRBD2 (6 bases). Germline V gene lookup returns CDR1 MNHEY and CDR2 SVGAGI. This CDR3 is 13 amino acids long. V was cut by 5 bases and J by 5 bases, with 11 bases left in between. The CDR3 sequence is CASSMTSGDTQYF. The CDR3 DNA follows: TGTGCCAGCAGTATGACTAGTGGAGATACGCAGTATTTT.

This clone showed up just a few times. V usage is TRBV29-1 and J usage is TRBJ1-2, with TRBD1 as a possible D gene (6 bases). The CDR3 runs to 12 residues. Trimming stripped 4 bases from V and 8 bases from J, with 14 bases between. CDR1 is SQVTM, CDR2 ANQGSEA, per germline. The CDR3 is CSVAHRVNGYTF. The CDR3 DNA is TGCAGCGTTGCCCACAGGGTGAACGGCTACACCTTC.